This T cell receptor (beta chain) was retrieved from a study of blood T cell repertoires in COVID-19 (dated by TCRdb to the early 2020s). In terms of the full investigation: Samples covering the acute and convalescent phases of COVID-19 were provided by collaborators in the United States, Italy and Spain. Sample metadata almost always included a de-identified subject ID, COVID-19 status, age in years and sex. The repertoires were released in a freely available public database meant as a resource for research on the immune response to SARS-CoV-2. The samples were drawn from two sources: the first 160 participants of the ongoing ImmuneRACE study, and 950 to 1,500 subjects contributed by 6 global collaborators. Where available, HLA class I and class II types were taken from metadata supplied by the sample provider and were not determined by assay-based typing. The prospective study material was composed of cDNA or gDNA derived from T cells, B-cell-depleted T cells, or PBMCs. Deeply sampled blood TCRbeta repertoires from subjects exposed to, actively infected with, or recovered from COVID-19 were included in the dataset.

CDR1 and CDR2 were assigned from the germline V gene as SQVTM and ANQGSEA. Including the terminal cysteine and phenylalanine, the CDR3 comprises 12 residues. CDR3 DNA only is kept here, 36 bases in frame from base 1. From V the trimming removes 7 bases and from J it removes 3 bases, while the gene matches leave 2 bases of the junction unaccounted for. Of note for this clone: The antigen this receptor binds is unknown. Per-base quality was not reported, and no clone a single base away is much larger than it.

The paper as a whole reports these results and caveats: The amount of clinical and demographic metadata varied by source and participant and was provided uncurated.

TCRbeta CDR3 regions were amplified from genomic DNA using the immunoSEQ Assay, a bias-controlled multiplex PCR. The study's own analysis went as follows. Nucleated cell counts per sample were estimated from amplification of reference gene primers within the assay. To quantify the absolute abundance of each unique TCRbeta CDR3 rearrangement, sequence reads were collapsed and filtered. Productive Simpson clonality was computed per sample as the square root of Simpson's diversity index over productive rearrangements. TCRdb took this table from immuneACCESS and kept in-frame rearrangements with V and J called. Such tables lack part of the clones; where checked against another copy, unresolved V genes explain under half of the gap, and the rest is unexplained. V and J calls and clone size are copied from that table; D and trimming were computed from the DNA. In this sample the table shows 450,000 to 500,000 clones, 75% to 90% of which occur a single time. Roughly 0.7% of the sample lies in the top ten.

Participants in the prospective study were aged roughly 18 to 95 years, lived in 24 United States geographic areas, and enrolled through a virtual design. To assign participants to cohorts, the prospective study relied on clinical history that participants themselves reported in a screening survey and a study questionnaire. ImmuneRACE Cohort 3 recovered participants were defined by two consecutive negative NP/OP PCR tests, healthcare professional clearance, or symptom resolution. In the prospective study, mobile phlebotomists collected whole blood, serum and a nasopharyngeal or oropharyngeal swab from each participant. Prospective study participants could optionally give additional blood draws and questionnaires over a roughly 2-month period. Prospective study blood samples were shipped either frozen or at room temperature before DNA extraction.

The rearranged chain carries TRBV29-1 and TRBJ1-2; the junction holds 10 bases that match TRBD1. The clonotype originates from a woman younger than 35 who had recovered from COVID-19. Sequenced input: PBMCs or T cells enriched from blood (not recorded which). The nucleotides are TGCAGCGGCGGACAGGGGGACTATGGCTACACCTTC. Its coded protein is CSGGQGDYGYTF.